These 27 T cell receptor beta chains were sequenced from one sample in a study of shared clonotypes between healthy human individuals. TCRdb keeps only in-frame clones here, not all; method: immunoSEQ multiplex PCR. The profile shows a few hundred thousand clones, roughly 80% of them singletons. The sequenced material came from PBMCs. All receptors derive from a woman in her 40s in good health. Some clones in this sample may be carry-over from other donors' samples.

This clone was seen repeatedly, ten times or more. The identical CDR3 is also encoded by other nucleotide sequences in the sample. The chain has TRBV2 and TRBJ2-1; 12 bases agree with TRBD2. After removal of 7 bases from V and 7 bases from J, the junction contained 5 bases not matched to a gene. The CDR3 runs 14 residues. CDR1 and CDR2 from the germline V gene are SNHLY and FYNNEI. The CDR3 DNA reads as TGTGCCAGCACCACCGGGACTAGCGGGAATGAGCAGTTCTTC. This translates into CASTTGTSGNEQFF.

This rearrangement joins TRBV10-3 to TRBJ1-1, with D unclear. This CDR3 has 14 residues. Trimming removed 2 bases at V and 2 bases at J, with 9 bases between. CDR1 is ENHRY and CDR2 is SYGVKD in the germline V gene. The CDR3 region has the DNA TGTGCCATCAGTGAGATAATTGGAAACACTGAAGCTTTCTTT. Protein product: CAISEIIGNTEAFF.

The chain couples TRBV28 to TRBJ1-5; D is uncertain. This CDR3 contains 18 residues. The V gene lost 3 bases and the J gene lost 4 bases, with 22 bases spanning the gap. Germline assignment: CDR1 MDHEN and CDR2 SYDVKM. The CDR3 DNA follows: TGTGCCAGCAGTTTGGTTTTCCCAGGTGACCCTCCAAATCAGCCCCAGCATTTT. Translating gives CASSLVFPGDPPNQPQHF. Full variable domain (remainder filled in from reference TRBV28 and TRBJ1-5): DVKVTQSSRYLVKRTGEKVFLECVQDMDHENMFWYRQDPGLGLRLIYFSYDVKMKEKGDIPEGYSVSREKKERFSLILESASTNQTSMYLCASSLVFPGDPPNQPQHFGDGTRLSIL.

This clone was found many times. Other DNA sequences from this sample encode an identical CDR3 as well. V is TRBV5-1 and J is TRBJ1-1, with D uncertain. Looked up from germline, CDR1 is SGHRS and CDR2 is YFSETQ. The CDR3 consists of 14 residues. V lost 2 bases, J lost 5 bases, and 13 bases lay in between. The CDR3 region is CASSLSGAGTEAFF. CDR3 coding DNA: TGCGCCAGCAGCTTATCAGGAGCGGGAACTGAAGCTTTCTTT.

This rearrangement joins TRBV30 to TRBJ2-5, with 11 bases aligning to TRBD2. The last part of the DNA fits TRBJ2-7 better; the J call may be wrong. Germline values: CDR1 GTSNPN, CDR2 SVGIG (reference sequence). The CDR3 is made up of 18 amino acids. This chain's CDR3 is CAWSNEPGLAVKTYEQYF. The DNA of the CDR3 is TGTGCCTGGAGTAACGAACCGGGACTAGCGGTAAAGACCTACGAGCAGTACTTC.

The V and J genes are TRBV5-1 and TRBJ1-1; D is undetermined. Germline lookup yields CDR1 SGHRS and CDR2 YFSETQ. V was trimmed by 4 bases and J by 0 bases, leaving 7 bases between them. This CDR3 comprises 13 residues. CDR3 sequence (DNA): TGCGCCAGCAGCCCTTGGCTGAACACTGAAGCTTTCTTT. Protein sequence: CASSPWLNTEAFF.

The chain is built from TRBV11-2 and TRBJ2-1; the D is unclear. The length of the CDR3 is 12 residues. Germline CDR1 and CDR2: SGHAT and FQNNGV. Trimming left V 0 bases short and J 9 bases short, with 6 bases between. CDR3 sequence (DNA): TGTGCCAGCAGCTTAGATCTGGGTGAGCAGTTCTTC. Translated, it gives CASSLDLGEQFF.

On this clone: A far larger clone is only one base removed, so a read error is likely. Within the sample, other DNA sequences also encode this same CDR3. The chain has TRBV4-2 and TRBJ2-1, with D unclear. Germline V gives CDR1 LGHNA, CDR2 YNFKEQ. Trimming left V 0 bases short and J 0 bases short, with 6 bases between. CDR3 length: 15 amino acids. CDR3 sequence (DNA): TGTGCCAGCAGCCAAGAGGCAAGCTCCTACAATGAGCAGTTCTTC. Its translation is CASSQEASSYNEQFF.

The CDR3 sequence: CASSEGGGYGYTF. CDR3 sequence (DNA): TGTGCCAGCTCAGAAGGGGGCGGCTATGGCTACACCTTC. The chain links TRBV18 to TRBJ1-2; 7 bases are shared with TRBD1. V gave up 5 bases and J gave up 4 bases; unmatched junction bases: 4. The CDR3 sequence is 13 residues long. Germline V lookup: CDR1 KGHSH, CDR2 LQKENI.

The sample holds many counts of this clone. Other DNA sequences in the sample encode the same CDR3. The rearrangement links TRBV2 to TRBJ2-7; 8 positions agree with TRBD2. Per germline, CDR1 SNHLY and CDR2 FYNNEI. The junction had 12 bases not matched to a gene; V was cut back by 7 bases and J by 10 bases. CDR3 length equals 13 residues. CDR3 protein: CASNLAGNPSQYF. The CDR3 DNA reads TGTGCCAGCAACTTAGCGGGAAATCCCTCTCAGTACTTC.

This clone has just one count. The chain combines TRBV5-1 with TRBJ2-5, with D perhaps TRBD2 (5 bases). The germline V gene encodes CDR1 SGHRS and CDR2 YFSETQ. With 4 bases removed from V and 4 bases from J, the gap between germline ends came to 14 bases. This CDR3 contains 14 residues. The CDR3: CASSTEAGPETQYF. The CDR3 DNA reads TGCGCCAGCAGCACGGAGGCGGGCCCAGAGACCCAGTACTTC.

The chain combines TRBV18 with TRBJ2-1; TRBD2 agrees at 12 bases. The germline gives CDR1 KGHSH, CDR2 LQKENI. V was clipped by 3 bases and J by 0 bases; unmatched bases: 3. This CDR3 is built from 17 residues. The CDR3 protein is CASSPGLAGISYNEQFF. CDR3 in DNA: TGTGCCAGCTCACCGGGACTAGCGGGTATCTCCTACAATGAGCAGTTCTTC.

Turning to this clone: It differs at one base from a far larger clone, so likely a read error. The conserved phenylalanine or tryptophan normally closing the CDR3 is absent here, so this likely arose from a read error. The chain combines TRBV30 with TRBJ2-2; a possible D gene is TRBD2 (5 bases). The CDR3 is made up of 15 amino acids. From germline, CDR1 is GTSNPN and CDR2 SVGIG (reference sequence). V lost 2 bases, J lost 6 bases, and 16 bases lay in between. In DNA, the CDR3 is TGTGCCTGGAGTACCTCACGCGTTAGCGCCGGGGAGCTGTTTGTT. Translation: CAWSTSRVSAGELFV.

This clone was detected ten times or more. The chain carries TRBV28 and TRBJ1-5; no reliable D call. Trimming took 9 bases from V and 1 from J, leaving 7 bases between them. The CDR3 is 12 residues long. The germline CDR1 and CDR2 sequences are MDHEN and SYDVKM. The CDR3 DNA follows: TGTGCCAGTAAAGGGAGCAATCAGCCCCAGCATTTT. Translated: CASKGSNQPQHF.

Concerning this clone: It differs at one base from a far larger clone, so likely a read error. This CDR3 is CAGSARGFTDTQYF. DNA for the CDR3: TGTGCCGGCAGCGCCAGGGGTTTCACAGATACGCAGTATTTT. This chain links TRBV9 with TRBJ2-3, with D possibly TRBD1 on 6 matching bases. This CDR3 contains 14 residues. The V gene's germline CDR1 is SGDLS and CDR2 YYNGEE.

The genes are TRBV6-6 and TRBJ2-1, with 14 bases matching TRBD2. This CDR3 region has 15 residues. After removal of 6 bases from V and 6 bases from J, the junction contained 4 bases not matched to a gene. CDR1 is MNHNY and CDR2 is SVGAGI in the germline V gene (reference sequence). The CDR3 region is CASSLTSGRANEQFF. As DNA, the CDR3 is TGTGCCAGCAGCCTGACTAGCGGGAGGGCCAATGAGCAGTTCTTC.

The genes are TRBV28 and TRBJ2-7; 10 bases line up with TRBD1. The CDR3 is 16 amino acids. Germline V gene data show CDR1 as MDHEN and CDR2 as SYDVKM. V was pared by 6 bases and J by 5 bases, with 13 bases of the junction left unmatched. In DNA form, the CDR3 reads TGTGCCAGCAGGTCACCCGGGACAGGGGTTTTCCACGAGCAGTACTTC. This gives the protein CASRSPGTGVFHEQYF. Full variable domain (missing parts from reference TRBV28 and TRBJ2-7): DVKVTQSSRYLVKRTGEKVFLECVQDMDHENMFWYRQDPGLGLRLIYFSYDVKMKEKGDIPEGYSVSREKKERFSLILESASTNQTSMYLCASRSPGTGVFHEQYFGPGTRLTVT.

This clone was seen just once. V is TRBV2 and J is TRBJ2-6, with D unclear. Germline V lookup: CDR1 SNHLY, CDR2 FYNNEI. V was shortened by 8 bases and J by 0 bases, with 5 bases between the two germline ends. This CDR3 comprises 13 residues. The CDR3 sequence: CASSSSGANVLTF. The CDR3 coding sequence is TGTGCCAGCTCAAGCTCTGGGGCCAACGTCCTGACTTTC.

This clone was counted once. V gene TRBV30 combines with J gene TRBJ2-3; D is unclear. The CDR3 runs 11 residues. Germline-derived CDR1 and CDR2 are GTSNPN and SVGIG (reference sequence). The V gene lost 8 bases and the J gene lost 4 bases, with 10 bases spanning the gap. The CDR3 bases are TGTGCCCACGGGTGGGCAGATACGCAGTATTTT. Translating gives CAHGWADTQYF. Full variable domain (rest looked up from reference TRBV30 and TRBJ2-3): SQTIHQWPATLVQPVGSPLSLECTVEGTSNPNLYWYRQAAGRGLQLLFYSVGIGQISSEVPQNLSASRPQDRQFILSSKKLLLSDSGFYLCAHGWADTQYFGPGTRLTVL.

Written as DNA, the CDR3 is TGTGCCAGCAGCCAGTACCCCTTTCGGACAGGGGGCACGGACGAGCAGTACTTC. Its translation: CASSQYPFRTGGTDEQYF. The V gene is TRBV14, the J gene TRBJ2-7, with TRBD1 matching over 11 bases. This CDR3 is built from 18 residues. Germline lookup yields CDR1 SGHDN and CDR2 FVKESK. Losses at the gene ends were 3 bases for V and 5 bases for J; bases not matched to a gene: 15.

V usage is TRBV19 and J usage is TRBJ2-1, with 8 bases identical to TRBD2. Per germline, CDR1 LNHDA and CDR2 SQIVND (reference sequence). This CDR3 comprises 16 residues. Trimming removed 6 bases from V and 3 bases from J; junction bases left unmatched: 10. The CDR3 coding sequence is TGTGCCAGTAGGGCTGGAGGGGCGGGAGGCTACAATGAGCAGTTCTTC. It yields the protein CASRAGGAGGYNEQFF. The full variable domain, rest sourced from reference TRBV19 and TRBJ2-1, is DGGITQSPKYLFRKEGQNVTLSCEQNLNHDAMYWYRQDPGQGLRLIYYSQIVNDFQKGDIAEGYSVSREKKESFPLTVTSAQKNPTAFYLCASRAGGAGGYNEQFFGPGTRLTVL.

This chain uses TRBV29-1 with TRBJ2-6; D unresolved. The CDR3 runs to 13 residues. V was cut by 4 bases and J by 4 bases, with 8 bases left in between. Per germline, CDR1 SQVTM and CDR2 ANQGSEA. DNA for the CDR3: TGCAGCGTTGCCTCATCCGGGGCCAACGTCCTGACTTTC. Residues: CSVASSGANVLTF.

The chain has TRBV30 and TRBJ1-2; no clear D. Germline values: CDR1 GTSNPN, CDR2 SVGIG (reference sequence). V dropped 2 bases and J dropped 1 base, with 8 bases sitting between them. CDR3 length equals 13 residues. The CDR3 DNA reads as TGTGCCTGGAGTCGCACCCTTAACTATGGCTACACCTTC. Translating gives CAWSRTLNYGYTF.

This rearrangement joins TRBV11-3 to TRBJ2-2; maybe TRBD2 (5 bases). Trimming removed 6 bases from V and 5 bases from J, with 10 bases in between. Germline V gene data show CDR1 as SGHNT and CDR2 as YENEEA. CDR3 length: 13 amino acids. The CDR3 coding sequence is TGTGCCAGCAGATACCGGGATACCGGGGAGCTGTTTTTT. This translates into CASRYRDTGELFF.

The genes are TRBV18 and TRBJ2-1; D unresolved. V was cut by 7 bases and J by 9 bases, with 13 bases left in between. Germline-derived CDR1 and CDR2 are KGHSH and LQKENI. The CDR3 is 12 amino acids. CDR3 residues: CASFLPDTEQFF. The DNA for the CDR3 is TGTGCCAGCTTTCTGCCCGATACTGAGCAGTTCTTC. The full variable domain, with the rest looked up from reference TRBV18 and TRBJ2-1, is NAGVMQNPRHLVRRRGQEARLRCSPMKGHSHVYWYRQLPEEGLKFMVYLQKENIIDESGMPKERFSAEFPKEGPSILRIQQVVRGDSAAYFCASFLPDTEQFFGPGTRLTVL.

To note about this clone: A far more abundant clone sits one base away, making this likely a read error. At the DNA level, this CDR3 is encoded by other sequences in the same sample as well. The V and J genes are TRBV19 and TRBJ2-3, with D perhaps TRBD1 (5 bases). The CDR3 runs 16 residues. Germline V gene sequence: CDR1 LNHDA, CDR2 SQIVND (reference sequence). The CDR3 here is CASSIRVGSDRDTQYF. CDR3 DNA: TGTGCCAGTAGTATAAGAGTTGGGTCAGACAGAGATACGCAGTACTTT.

The chain couples TRBV5-1 to TRBJ1-3; 8 nucleotides match TRBD1. The CDR3 is made up of 16 amino acids. The germline CDR1 and CDR2 sequences are SGHRS and YFSETQ. Trimming at V came to 0 bases and at J to 0 bases, leaving 2 bases not matched to a gene. The CDR3 loop reads CASSLATGGSGNTIYF. The CDR3 nucleotides are TGCGCCAGCAGCTTGGCCACAGGGGGCTCTGGAAACACCATATATTTT.